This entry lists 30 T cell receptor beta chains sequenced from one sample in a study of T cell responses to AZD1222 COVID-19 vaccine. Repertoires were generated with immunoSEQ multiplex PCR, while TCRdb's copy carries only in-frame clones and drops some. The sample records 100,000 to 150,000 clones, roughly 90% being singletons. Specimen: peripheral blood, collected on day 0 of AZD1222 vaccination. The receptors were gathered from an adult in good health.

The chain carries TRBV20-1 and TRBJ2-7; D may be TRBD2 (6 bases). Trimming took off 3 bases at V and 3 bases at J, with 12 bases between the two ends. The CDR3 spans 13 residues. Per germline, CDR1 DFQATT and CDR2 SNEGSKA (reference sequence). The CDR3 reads CSASGTSRYEQYF. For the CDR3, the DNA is TGCAGTGCTAGTGGTACTAGCCGCTACGAGCAGTACTTC.

Written as DNA, the CDR3 is TGTGCCAGCAGCTTACTGAGCCACGAGCAGTACTTC. Amino acid sequence: CASSLLSHEQYF. This chain joins TRBV13 and TRBJ2-7; D unresolved. CDR1 and CDR2 from the germline V gene are PRHDT and FYEKMQ (reference sequence). CDR3 length equals 12 residues. The V end was cut by 2 bases, the J end by 5 bases, with 7 bases between.

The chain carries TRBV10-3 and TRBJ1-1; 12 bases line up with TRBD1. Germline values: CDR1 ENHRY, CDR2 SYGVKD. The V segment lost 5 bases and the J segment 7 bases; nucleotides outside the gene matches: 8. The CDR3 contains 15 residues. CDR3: CAISNPGQGANEAFF. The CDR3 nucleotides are TGTGCCATCAGTAACCCGGGACAGGGGGCAAATGAAGCTTTCTTT.

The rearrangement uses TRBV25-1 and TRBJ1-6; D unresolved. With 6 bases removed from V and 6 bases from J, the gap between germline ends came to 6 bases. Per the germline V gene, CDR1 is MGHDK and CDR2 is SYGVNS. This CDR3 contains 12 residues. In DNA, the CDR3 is TGTGCCAGCAGCGTCGGTAATTCACCCCTCCACTTT. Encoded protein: CASSVGNSPLHF.

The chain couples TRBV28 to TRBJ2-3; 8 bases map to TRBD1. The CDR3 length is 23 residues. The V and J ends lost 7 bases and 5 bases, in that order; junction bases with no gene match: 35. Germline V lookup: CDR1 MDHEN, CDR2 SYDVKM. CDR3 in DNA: TGTGCCAGCAAGTCCAGTTTTTCGTTCGGGATTCGGACAGGGCCAGCCGACGGAGATACGCAGTATTTT. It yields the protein CASKSSFSFGIRTGPADGDTQYF.

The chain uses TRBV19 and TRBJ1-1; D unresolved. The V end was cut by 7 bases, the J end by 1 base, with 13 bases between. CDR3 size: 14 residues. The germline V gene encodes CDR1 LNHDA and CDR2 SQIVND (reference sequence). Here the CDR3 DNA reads TGTGCCAGTAAGGTTAACGAGGAGAACACTGAAGCTTTCTTT. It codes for CASKVNEENTEAFF.

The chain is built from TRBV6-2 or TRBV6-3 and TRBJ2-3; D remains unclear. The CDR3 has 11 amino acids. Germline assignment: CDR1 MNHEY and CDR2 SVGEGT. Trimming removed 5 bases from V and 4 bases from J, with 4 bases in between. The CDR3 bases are TGTGCCAGCAGTGTCTCAGATACGCAGTATTTT. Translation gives CASSVSDTQYF.

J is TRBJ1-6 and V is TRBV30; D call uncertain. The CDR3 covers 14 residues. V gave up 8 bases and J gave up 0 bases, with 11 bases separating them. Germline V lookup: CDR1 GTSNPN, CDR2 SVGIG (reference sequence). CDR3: CALWSGSYNSPLHF. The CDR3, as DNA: TGTGCCCTGTGGTCCGGCTCCTATAATTCACCCCTCCACTTT.

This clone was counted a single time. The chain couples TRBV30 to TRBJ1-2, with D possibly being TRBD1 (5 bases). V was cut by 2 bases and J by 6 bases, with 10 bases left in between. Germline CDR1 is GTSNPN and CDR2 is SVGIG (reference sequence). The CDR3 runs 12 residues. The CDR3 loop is CAWSPSGDGYTF. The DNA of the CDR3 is TGTGCCTGGAGTCCTTCGGGGGATGGCTACACCTTC.

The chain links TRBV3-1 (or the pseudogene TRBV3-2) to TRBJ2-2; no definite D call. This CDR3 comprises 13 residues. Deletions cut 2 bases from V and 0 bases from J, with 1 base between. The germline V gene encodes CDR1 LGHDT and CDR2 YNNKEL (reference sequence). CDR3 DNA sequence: TGTGCCAGCAGCCAATCGAACACCGGGGAGCTGTTTTTT. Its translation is CASSQSNTGELFF.

CDR3 sequence (DNA): TGCGCCAGCAGCCAAGACAGGGATTATAGTCAGTACTTC. Amino acid sequence: CASSQDRDYSQYF. V is TRBV4-3 and J is TRBJ2-4; D may be TRBD1 (5 bases). V shed 0 bases and J shed 12 bases, with 12 bases lying between them. This CDR3 spans 13 amino acids. The germline CDR1 and CDR2 sequences are LGHNA and YSLEER.

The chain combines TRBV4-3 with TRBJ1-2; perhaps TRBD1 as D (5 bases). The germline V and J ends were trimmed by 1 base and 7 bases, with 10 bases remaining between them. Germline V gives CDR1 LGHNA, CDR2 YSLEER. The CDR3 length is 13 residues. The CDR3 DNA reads TGCGCCAGCAGCCAAGTTGGGGGGGTTGGCTACACCTTC. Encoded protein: CASSQVGGVGYTF.

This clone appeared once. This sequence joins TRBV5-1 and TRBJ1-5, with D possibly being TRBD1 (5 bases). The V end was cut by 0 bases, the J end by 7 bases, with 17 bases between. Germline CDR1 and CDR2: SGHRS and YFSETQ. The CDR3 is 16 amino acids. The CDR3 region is CASSLEGRREGQPQHF. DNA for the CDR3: TGCGCCAGCAGCTTGGAGGGGAGACGAGAGGGACAGCCCCAGCATTTT.

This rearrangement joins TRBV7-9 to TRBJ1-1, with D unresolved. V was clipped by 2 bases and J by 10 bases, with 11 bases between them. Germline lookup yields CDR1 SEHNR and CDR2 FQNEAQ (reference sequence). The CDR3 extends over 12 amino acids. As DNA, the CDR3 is TGTGCCAGCAGCTTAAATTTTGACGGAGCTTTCTTT. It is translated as CASSLNFDGAFF.

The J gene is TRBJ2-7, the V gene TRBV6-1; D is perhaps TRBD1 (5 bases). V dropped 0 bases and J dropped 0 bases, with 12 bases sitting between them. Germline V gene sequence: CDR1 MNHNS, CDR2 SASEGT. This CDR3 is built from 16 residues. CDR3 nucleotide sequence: TGTGCCAGCAGTGAAGCGCTTCAGGGATTCTCCTACGAGCAGTACTTC. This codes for CASSEALQGFSYEQYF.

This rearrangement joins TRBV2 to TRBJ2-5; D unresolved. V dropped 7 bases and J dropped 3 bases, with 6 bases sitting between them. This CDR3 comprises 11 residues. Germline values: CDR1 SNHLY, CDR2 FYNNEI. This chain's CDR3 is CASKIEETQYF. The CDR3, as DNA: TGTGCCAGCAAGATAGAAGAGACCCAGTACTTC.

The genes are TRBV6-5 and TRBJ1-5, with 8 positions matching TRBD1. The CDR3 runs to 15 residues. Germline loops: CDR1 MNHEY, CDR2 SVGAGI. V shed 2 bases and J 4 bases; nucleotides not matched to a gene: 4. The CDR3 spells CASSYDHRGNQPQHF. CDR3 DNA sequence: TGTGCCAGCAGTTACGATCACAGGGGGAATCAGCCCCAGCATTTT.

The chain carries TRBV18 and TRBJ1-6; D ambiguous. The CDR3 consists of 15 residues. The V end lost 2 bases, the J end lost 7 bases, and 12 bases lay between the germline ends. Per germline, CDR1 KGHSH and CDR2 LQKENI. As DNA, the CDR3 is TGTGCCAGCTCACCAGAGGTTCTTGGGAATTCACCCCTCCACTTT. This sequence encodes CASSPEVLGNSPLHF.

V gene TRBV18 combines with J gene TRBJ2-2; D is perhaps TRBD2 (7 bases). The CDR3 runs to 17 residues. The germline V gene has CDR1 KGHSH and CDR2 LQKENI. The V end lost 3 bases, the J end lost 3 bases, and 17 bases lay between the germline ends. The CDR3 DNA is TGTGCCAGCTCACCTCCCCGGGGGGCCGTTCACACCGGGGAGCTGTTTTTT. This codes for CASSPPRGAVHTGELFF.

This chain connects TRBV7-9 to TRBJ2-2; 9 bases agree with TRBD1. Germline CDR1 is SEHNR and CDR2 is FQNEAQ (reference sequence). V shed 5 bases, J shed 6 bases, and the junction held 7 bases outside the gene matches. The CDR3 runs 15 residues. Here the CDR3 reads CASSTGTGSAGELFF. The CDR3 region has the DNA TGTGCCAGCAGCACCGGGACAGGGAGCGCCGGGGAGCTGTTTTTT.

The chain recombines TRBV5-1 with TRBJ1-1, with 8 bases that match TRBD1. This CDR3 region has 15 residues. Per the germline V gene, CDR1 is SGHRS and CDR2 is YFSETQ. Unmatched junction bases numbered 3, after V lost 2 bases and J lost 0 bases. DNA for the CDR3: TGCGCCAGCAGCTTACAGGGGGAAATGAACACTGAAGCTTTCTTT. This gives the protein CASSLQGEMNTEAFF.

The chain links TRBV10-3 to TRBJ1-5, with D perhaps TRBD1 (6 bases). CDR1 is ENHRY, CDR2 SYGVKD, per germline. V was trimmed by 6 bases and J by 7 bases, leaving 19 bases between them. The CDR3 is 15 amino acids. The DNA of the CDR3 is TGTGCCATCAGCGCACAGGGTGGGCAAATGCAGCCCCAGCATTTT. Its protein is CAISAQGGQMQPQHF.

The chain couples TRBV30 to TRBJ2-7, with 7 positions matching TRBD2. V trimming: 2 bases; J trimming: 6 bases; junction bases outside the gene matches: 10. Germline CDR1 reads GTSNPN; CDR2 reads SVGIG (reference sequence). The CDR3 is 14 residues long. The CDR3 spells CAWSFSAGAGEQYF. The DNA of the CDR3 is TGTGCCTGGAGTTTTTCCGCGGGAGCCGGCGAGCAGTACTTC.

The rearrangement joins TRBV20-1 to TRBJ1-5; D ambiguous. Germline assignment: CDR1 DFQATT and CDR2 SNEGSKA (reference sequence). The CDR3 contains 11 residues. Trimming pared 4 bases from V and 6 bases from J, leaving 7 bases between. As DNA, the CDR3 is TGCAGTGCTAAAGGCCTTCAGCCCCAGCATTTT. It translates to CSAKGLQPQHF.

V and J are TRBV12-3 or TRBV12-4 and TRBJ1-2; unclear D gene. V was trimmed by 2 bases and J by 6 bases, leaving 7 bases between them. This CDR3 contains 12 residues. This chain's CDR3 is CASSLRGNGYTF. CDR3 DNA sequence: TGTGCCAGCAGTTTAAGAGGGAATGGCTACACCTTC.

In nucleotides, the CDR3 is TGTGCCAGCAGCCGCAGGGGCCAAAAAGGAAACACCATATATTTT. Encoded protein: CASSRRGQKGNTIYF. The chain employs TRBV7-2 and TRBJ1-3; D is possibly TRBD1 (6 bases). This CDR3 is 15 amino acids long. Germline loops: CDR1 SGHTA, CDR2 FQGNSA. V gave up 5 bases and J gave up 4 bases, with 15 bases separating them.

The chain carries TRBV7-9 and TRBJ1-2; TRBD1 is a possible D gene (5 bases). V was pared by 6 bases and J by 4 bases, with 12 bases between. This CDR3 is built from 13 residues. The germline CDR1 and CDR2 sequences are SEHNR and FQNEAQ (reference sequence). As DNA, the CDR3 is TGTGCCAGCAGACAAGACAGAGCCTATGGCTACACCTTC. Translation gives CASRQDRAYGYTF.

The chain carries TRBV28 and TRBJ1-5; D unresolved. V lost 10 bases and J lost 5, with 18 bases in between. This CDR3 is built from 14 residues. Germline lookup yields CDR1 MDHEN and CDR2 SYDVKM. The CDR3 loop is CATSARADYQPQHF. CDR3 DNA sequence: TGTGCCACCTCAGCAAGGGCAGATTATCAGCCCCAGCATTTT.

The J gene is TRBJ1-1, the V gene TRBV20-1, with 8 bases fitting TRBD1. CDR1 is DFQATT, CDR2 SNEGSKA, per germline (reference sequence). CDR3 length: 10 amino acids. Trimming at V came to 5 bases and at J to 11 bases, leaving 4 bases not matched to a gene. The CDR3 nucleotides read TGCAGTGCTTCAGGGGGCACGGCTTTCTTT. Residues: CSASGGTAFF.

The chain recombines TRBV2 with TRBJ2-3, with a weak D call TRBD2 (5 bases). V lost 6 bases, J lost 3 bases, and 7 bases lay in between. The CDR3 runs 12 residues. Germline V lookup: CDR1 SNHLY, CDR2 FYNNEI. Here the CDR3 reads CASSRDTDTQYF. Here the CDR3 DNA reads TGTGCCAGCAGCCGGGATACAGATACGCAGTATTTT. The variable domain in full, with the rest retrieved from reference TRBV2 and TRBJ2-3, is EPEVTQTPSHQVTQMGQEVILRCVPISNHLYFYWYRQILGQKVEFLVSFYNNEISEKSEIFDDQFSVERPDGSNFTLKIRSTKLEDSAMYFCASSRDTDTQYFGPGTRLTVL.